This TCR beta chain was sequenced in a study of regulatory T cells in long-lasting Graves disease. Time point given: persistent/refractory GD, antithyroid drugs over 5 years with positive TRAb. The TCR library used RNA extracted from PBMCs. This clonotype was picked up a small number of times. Libraries of TCR beta came from iRepertoire HTBI primers plus Arm-PCR of CDR3 regions. In TCRdb, the multiplex PCR reads were re-called with MiXCR into one record per CDR3 protein. The repertoire holds a few hundred thousand distinct CDR3 sequences, around 23% seen once, with around 50% in the top ten. The CDR3 has 16 residues. Per the germline V gene, CDR1 is LGHNA and CDR2 is YSLEER. J gave up 3 bases and V 0 bases, and 8 bases lay outside the gene matches.

The receptor was isolated from a female donor with Graves disease. The rearrangement joins TRBV4-3 to TRBJ2-7; TRBD2 aligns across 7 bases. Sequencing used peripheral blood mononuclear cells (PBMCs), obtained when the disease was refractory, from a patient treated with antithyroid drugs. The CDR3 here is CASSQDHLAERYEQYF. For the CDR3, the DNA is TGCGCCAGCAGCCAAGATCATCTAGCGGAACGCTACGAGCAGTACTTC.